The 10 T cell receptor beta chains in this list originate from one sample, sequenced in a study of shared clonotypes between healthy human individuals. TCRdb's table, derived via immunoSEQ multiplex PCR, lists solely in-frame clones and lacks some. The table lists about 1 million clones, more than 65% of them singletons, with about 1.5% in the top ten. Sample: memory CD4+ T cells sorted from blood. Subset meaning: CD45RA-negative fraction. These receptors were obtained from a man aged 18 to 29 in good health.

In its sample, this clone was seen once. The genes are TRBV9 and TRBJ2-7; weak D call: TRBD1 (6 bases). CDR1 SGDLS and CDR2 YYNGEE come from the germline V gene. V lost 4 bases and J lost 3, with 17 bases in between. The CDR3 consists of 15 residues. The CDR3 sequence is CASSLGGQTYYEQYF. As DNA, the CDR3 is TGTGCCAGCAGCTTAGGGGGTCAGACTTACTACGAGCAGTACTTC.

A few counts support this clone. V is TRBV21-1 and J is TRBJ2-7; no DNA check was done on the table's D call, TRBD2. TRBV21-1 is given as a pseudogene. This CDR3 region has 15 residues. The DNA of the CDR3 is TGTGCCAGCAGCAAAGACCTAAAGACTAGCGGAACTATGGACTTC. Residues: CASSKDLKTSGTMDF.

This rearrangement joins TRBV18 to TRBJ1-3; D not resolved. Per the germline V gene, CDR1 is KGHSH and CDR2 is LQKENI. V lost 1 base and J lost 1, with 11 bases in between. The CDR3 sequence is 16 residues long. In DNA, the CDR3 is TGTGCCAGCTCACCACAGGGAAAGACGTCTGGAAACACCATATATTTT. Its translation is CASSPQGKTSGNTIYF.

This chain connects TRBV30 to TRBJ2-7; D may match TRBD1 or TRBD2 (6 bases each). The CDR3 totals 16 residues. The V end was cut by 5 bases, the J end by 3 bases, with 23 bases between. CDR1 and CDR2 (germline): GTSNPN, SVGIG (reference sequence). CDR3 region: CAWAPNRQEGRYEQYF. The CDR3 coding sequence is TGTGCCTGGGCACCGAACCGACAGGAGGGGCGCTACGAGCAGTACTTC. Looking up the rest from reference TRBV30 and TRBJ2-7 gives the full variable domain: SQTIHQWPATLVQPVGSPLSLECTVEGTSNPNLYWYRQAAGRGLQLLFYSVGIGQISSEVPQNLSASRPQDRQFILSSKKLLLSDSGFYLCAWAPNRQEGRYEQYFGPGTRLTVT.

DNA for the CDR3: TGTGCCAGCAGCTTAAGGGTTTCTAGCGGCTCCTACAATGAGCAGTTCTTC. This encodes CASSLRVSSGSYNEQFF. J is TRBJ2-1 and V is TRBV7-9, with TRBD2 identical over 7 bases. Germline V CDR1 and CDR2: SEHNR, FQNEAQ (reference sequence). With V trimmed by 2 bases and J by 0 bases, 7 bases remained unmatched. The CDR3 has 17 amino acids.

This clone appeared a single time. The chain carries TRBV9 and TRBJ2-3, with 12 bases matching TRBD2. The CDR3 is 16 amino acids. CDR1 and CDR2 (germline): SGDLS, YYNGEE. After removal of 5 bases from V and 4 bases from J, the junction contained 8 bases not matched to a gene. CDR3: CASSGLAGGRPDTQYF. The CDR3 DNA reads as TGTGCCAGCAGTGGTCTAGCGGGGGGGCGGCCAGATACGCAGTATTTT.

J is TRBJ2-1 and V is TRBV5-5; possibly TRBD1 or TRBD2 for D (8 bases each). V lost 3 bases and J 12 bases, leaving 13 bases between the germline ends. The V gene's germline CDR1 is SGHKS and CDR2 YYEKEE (reference sequence). The CDR3 contains 12 residues. CDR3 loop: CASSSGGTGQFF. CDR3 sequence (DNA): TGTGCCAGCAGCTCGGGAGGGACAGGGCAGTTCTTC.

The CDR3: CASSYPLVAGGVKTQYF. CDR3 sequence (DNA): TGTGCCAGCAGTTACCCCCTTGTAGCGGGGGGCGTAAAGACCCAGTACTTC. The chain employs TRBV28 and TRBJ2-5; 10 positions match TRBD2. Germline CDR1 and CDR2: MDHEN and SYDVKM. V was clipped by 4 bases and J by 6 bases; unmatched bases: 14. The CDR3 loop spans 17 amino acids.

The chain couples TRBV7-9 to TRBJ2-7, with D possibly called TRBD1 or TRBD2 (5 bases each). Germline lookup yields CDR1 SEHNR and CDR2 FQNEAQ (reference sequence). CDR3 length: 15 amino acids. V gave up 4 bases and J gave up 0 bases, with 13 bases separating them. The CDR3 DNA reads TGTGCCAGCAGCTGGTCTGGGGGAAGCTCCTACGAGCAGTACTTC. It translates to CASSWSGGSSYEQYF.

The table lists this clone with many counts. The chain carries TRBV6-5 and TRBJ1-1; 9 nucleotides match TRBD1. CDR3 size: 15 residues. Germline V gives CDR1 MNHEY, CDR2 SVGAGI. V trimming: 6 bases; J trimming: 5 bases; junction bases outside the gene matches: 10. In nucleotides, the CDR3 is TGTGCCAGCAGAAAGAGACAGGGGGTAGGGACTGAAGCTTTCTTT. It specifies CASRKRQGVGTEAFF.